This T cell receptor beta chain is drawn from a study of cytomegalovirus exposure and HLA in healthy donors. Study results and caveats: The authors confirmed in vitro that three CMV-associated chains were specific for CMV antigens.

PCR primers comprised 60 Vbeta and 13 Jbeta primers. The method was immunoSEQ multiplex PCR; TCRdb's version includes in-frame clones alone and lacks a portion of them. The table has approximately 160,000 clones, 68% seen once. Regarding this clone: The target antigen is unknown.

The CDR3 runs to 15 residues. The V gene end was trimmed by 5 bases and the J gene end by 8 bases; junction bases not matched to a gene: 9. The germline V gene encodes CDR1 SGHRS and CDR2 YFSETQ. The TCR originated in a man over 45 in good health and CMV-seronegative. Sequenced input: PBMCs. The rearrangement uses TRBV5-1 and TRBJ2-2; 10 positions agree with TRBD2. This CDR3 is CASRSLAGSAGELFF. CDR3 DNA: TGCGCCAGCAGGTCACTAGCGGGGTCGGCGGGGGAGCTGTTTTTT.